This T cell receptor (beta chain) was recorded in a study of blood T cells in healthy people across ages. Study-level results: The recorded TCR beta diversity per million T cells decreased in a roughly linear manner with age. Diversity was higher, and naive CD4+ cells more numerous, in long-lived donors than in aged donors.

The CDR3 has 16 amino acids. As concerns this clonotype: Its antigen remains unidentified.

A second PCR of 7 to 11 cycles used a sample-barcoded 5' primer and a J-beta primer mix. The template-switch adaptor, which had 12 random nucleotides, put a tag on each cDNA molecule. Per sample, CDR3-containing paired-end reads numbered at least 3 million. TCRdb reanalysed the 5' RACE reads using MiXCR and keeps one entry per CDR3 protein. The repertoire has about 640,000 distinct CDR3 sequences, under 65% of them found once; the top ten carry 30% to 40%. The TCR sequence derives from a man aged 55 to 69 in good health. The source material was blood. The chain joins TRBV21-1 to TRBJ2-3; TRBD2, as called in the table, went unchecked against the DNA. TRBV21-1 is described as a pseudogene. The CDR3 spells CASSDRTSDTTDTQYF. The CDR3 coding sequence is TGTGCCAGCAGCGATCGGACTAGCGATACCACAGATACGCAGTATTTT.